The T cell receptor beta chain under discussion was sequenced for a study of T cells in Graves' hyperthyroidism and ophthalmopathy. Using RNA transcripts as the source, TCR beta CDR3 regions were amplified. With the HTBI primer set, the TCR CDR3 went through a first round of RT-PCR. TCRdb passed the multiplex PCR reads through MiXCR, listing each CDR3 protein once. The table lists around 33,000 distinct CDR3 sequences, 49% of them singletons. This clonotype showed up just once. The target antigen is unknown. General study points: A 13 V-J model separated ophthalmopathy from stable hyperthyroidism.

The CDR3 has 17 amino acids. V lost 3 bases and J lost 6; bases outside the gene matches: 10. The germline gives CDR1 MGHDK, CDR2 SYGVNS. The chain couples TRBV25-1 to TRBJ2-1; 11 bases map to TRBD2. This sequence was found in a woman between 50 and 59 years old with Graves' hyperthyroidism that later progressed to Graves' ophthalmopathy. The sequencing sample was made of blood. CDR3 in DNA: TGTGCCAGCAGTGACCCGGAGACTAGCGGGACTGTCAATGAGCAGTTCTTC. It yields the protein CASSDPETSGTVNEQFF.